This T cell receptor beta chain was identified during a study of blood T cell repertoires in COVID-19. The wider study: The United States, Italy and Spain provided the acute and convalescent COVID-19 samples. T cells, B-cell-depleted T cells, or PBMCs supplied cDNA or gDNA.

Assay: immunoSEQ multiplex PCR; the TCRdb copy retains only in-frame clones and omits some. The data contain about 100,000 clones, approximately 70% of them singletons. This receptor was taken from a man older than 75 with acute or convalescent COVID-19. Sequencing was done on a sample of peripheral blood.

The CDR3 loop is CASSQDPLGAQYF. CDR3 DNA sequence: TGCGCCAGCAGCCAAGATCCCCTAGGAGCGCAGTATTTT. The rearrangement uses TRBV4-3 and TRBJ2-3; D uncertain. The germline V and J ends were trimmed by 0 bases and 10 bases, with 11 bases remaining between them. CDR1 is LGHNA and CDR2 is YSLEER in the germline V gene. This CDR3 spans 13 amino acids.